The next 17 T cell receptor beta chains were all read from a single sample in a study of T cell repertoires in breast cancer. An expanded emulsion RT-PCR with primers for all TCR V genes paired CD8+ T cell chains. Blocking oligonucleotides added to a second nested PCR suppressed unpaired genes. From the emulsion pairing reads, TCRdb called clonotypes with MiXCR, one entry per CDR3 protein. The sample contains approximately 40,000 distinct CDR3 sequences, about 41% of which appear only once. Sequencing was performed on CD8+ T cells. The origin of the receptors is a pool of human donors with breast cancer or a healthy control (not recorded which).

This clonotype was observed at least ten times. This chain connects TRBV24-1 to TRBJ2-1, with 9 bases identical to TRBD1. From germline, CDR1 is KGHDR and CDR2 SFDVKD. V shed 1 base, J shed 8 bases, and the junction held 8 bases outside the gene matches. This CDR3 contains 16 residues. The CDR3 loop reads CATSDFKGQGRDEQFF. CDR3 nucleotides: TGTGCCACCAGTGATTTTAAAGGACAGGGGAGAGATGAGCAGTTCTTC.

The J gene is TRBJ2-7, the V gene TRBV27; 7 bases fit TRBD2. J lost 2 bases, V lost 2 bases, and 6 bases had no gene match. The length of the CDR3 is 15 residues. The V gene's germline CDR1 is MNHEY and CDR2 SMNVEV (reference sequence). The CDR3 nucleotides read TGTGCCAGCAGTTTAGGGGGGGTCCGAACCTACGAGCAGTACTTC. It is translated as CASSLGGVRTYEQYF.

The CDR3 here is CSARDPTLHYEQYF. The DNA for the CDR3 is TGCAGTGCTAGAGACCCGACACTTCACTACGAGCAGTACTTC. The chain couples TRBV20-1 to TRBJ2-7; D remains ambiguous. The CDR3 covers 14 residues. V was shortened by 0 bases and J by 3 bases, with 12 bases between the two germline ends. The V gene's germline CDR1 is DFQATT and CDR2 SNEGSKA (reference sequence).

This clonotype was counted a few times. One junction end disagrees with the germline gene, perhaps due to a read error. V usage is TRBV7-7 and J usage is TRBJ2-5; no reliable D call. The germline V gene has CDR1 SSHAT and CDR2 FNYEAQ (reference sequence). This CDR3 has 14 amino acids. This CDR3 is CASTPISRQETQYF. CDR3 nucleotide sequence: TGTGCTAGCACCCCAATCTCCCGTCAAGAGACCCAGTACTTC.

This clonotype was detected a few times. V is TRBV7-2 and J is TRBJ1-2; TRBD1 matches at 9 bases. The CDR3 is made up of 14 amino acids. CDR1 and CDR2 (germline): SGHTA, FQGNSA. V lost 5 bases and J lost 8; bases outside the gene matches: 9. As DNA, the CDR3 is TGTGCCAGCAGCCAACCGAACAGGGGGCAAGGCTACACCTTC. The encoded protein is CASSQPNRGQGYTF. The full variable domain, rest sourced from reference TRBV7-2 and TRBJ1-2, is GAGVSQSPSNKVTEKGKDVELRCDPISGHTALYWYRQSLGQGLEFLIYFQGNSAPDKSGLPSDRFSAERTGGSVSTLTIQRTQQEDSAVYLCASSQPNRGQGYTFGSGTRLTVV.

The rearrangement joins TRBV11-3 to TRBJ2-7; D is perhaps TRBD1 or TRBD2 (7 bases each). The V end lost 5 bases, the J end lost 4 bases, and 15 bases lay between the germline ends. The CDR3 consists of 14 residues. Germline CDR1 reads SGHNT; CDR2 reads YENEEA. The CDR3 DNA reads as TGTGCCAGCAGCGAACAGGGGACTACATACGAGCAGTACTTC. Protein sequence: CASSEQGTTYEQYF.

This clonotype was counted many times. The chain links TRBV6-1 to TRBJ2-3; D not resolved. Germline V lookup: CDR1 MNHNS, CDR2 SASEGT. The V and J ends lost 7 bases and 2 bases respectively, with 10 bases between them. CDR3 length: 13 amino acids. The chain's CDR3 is CASKEQNTDTQYF. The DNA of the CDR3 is TGTGCCAGCAAAGAACAGAACACAGATACGCAGTATTTT.

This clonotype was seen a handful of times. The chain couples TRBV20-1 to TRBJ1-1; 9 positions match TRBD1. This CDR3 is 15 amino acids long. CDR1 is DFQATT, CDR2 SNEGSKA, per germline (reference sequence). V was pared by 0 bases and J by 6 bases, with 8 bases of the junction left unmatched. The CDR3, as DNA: TGCAGTGCTAGAGACCCTGGACAGGGGCGGCCTGAAGCTTTCTTT. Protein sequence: CSARDPGQGRPEAFF.

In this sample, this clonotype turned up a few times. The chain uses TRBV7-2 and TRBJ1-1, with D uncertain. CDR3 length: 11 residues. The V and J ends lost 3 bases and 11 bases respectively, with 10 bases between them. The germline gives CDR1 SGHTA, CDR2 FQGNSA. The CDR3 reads CASSFWMSAFF. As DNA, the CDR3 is TGTGCCAGCAGCTTTTGGATGAGCGCTTTCTTT.

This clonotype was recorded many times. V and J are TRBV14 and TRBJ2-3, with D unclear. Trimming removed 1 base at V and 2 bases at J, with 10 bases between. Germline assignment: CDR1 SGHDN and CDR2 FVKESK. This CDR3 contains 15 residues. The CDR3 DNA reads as TGTGCCAGCAGCCAAGGTTCCGGAATCACAGATACGCAGTATTTT. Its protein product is CASSQGSGITDTQYF.

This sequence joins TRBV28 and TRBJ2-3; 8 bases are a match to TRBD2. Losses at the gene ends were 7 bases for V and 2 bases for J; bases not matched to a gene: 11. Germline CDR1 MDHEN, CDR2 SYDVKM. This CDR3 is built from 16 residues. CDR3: CASNPTGLALTDTQYF. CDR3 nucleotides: TGTGCCAGCAATCCCACAGGACTAGCTCTCACAGATACGCAGTATTTT.

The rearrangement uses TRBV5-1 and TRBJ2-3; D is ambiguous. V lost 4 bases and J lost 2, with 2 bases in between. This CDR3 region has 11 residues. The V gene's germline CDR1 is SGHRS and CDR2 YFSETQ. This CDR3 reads CASSTTDTQYF. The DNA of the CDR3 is TGCGCCAGCAGCACCACAGATACGCAGTATTTT.

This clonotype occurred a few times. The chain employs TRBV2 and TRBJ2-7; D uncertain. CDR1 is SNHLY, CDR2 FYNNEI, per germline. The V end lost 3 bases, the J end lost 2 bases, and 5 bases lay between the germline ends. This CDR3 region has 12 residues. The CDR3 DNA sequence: TGTGCCAGCAGTGAGGGTGCCTACGAGCAGTACTTC. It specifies CASSEGAYEQYF.

For the CDR3, the DNA is TGCAGTGCTAGACTAGAAGTTAGCCAAGAGACCCAGTACTTC. Amino acids: CSARLEVSQETQYF. The rearrangement joins TRBV20-1 to TRBJ2-5; D is unresolved. The CDR3 spans 14 residues. CDR1 is DFQATT and CDR2 is SNEGSKA in the germline V gene (reference sequence). V dropped 2 bases and J dropped 1 base, with 11 bases sitting between them.

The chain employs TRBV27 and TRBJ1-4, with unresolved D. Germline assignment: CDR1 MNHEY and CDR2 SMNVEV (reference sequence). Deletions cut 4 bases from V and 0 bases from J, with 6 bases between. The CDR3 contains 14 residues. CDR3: CASSWGATNEKLFF. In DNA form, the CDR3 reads TGTGCCAGCAGTTGGGGAGCAACTAATGAAAAACTGTTTTTT.

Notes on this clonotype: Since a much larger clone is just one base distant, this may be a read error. This CDR3 reads CSARIQDPGEQYF. In nucleotides, the CDR3 is TGCAGTGCTAGAATCCAAGACCCCGGCGAGCAGTACTTC. The chain combines TRBV20-1 with TRBJ2-7; no clear D gene. The CDR3 is 13 amino acids. The V gene lost 2 bases and the J gene lost 6 bases, with 14 bases spanning the gap. Germline values: CDR1 DFQATT, CDR2 SNEGSKA (reference sequence).

In nucleotides, the CDR3 is TGCAGTGCCTACCGGACTAGCGGGGGGCCGGGAGAGACCCAGTACTTC. Amino acid sequence: CSAYRTSGGPGETQYF. The chain links TRBV20-1 to TRBJ2-5, with 14 bases aligning to TRBD2. This CDR3 is 16 amino acids long. The germline CDR1 and CDR2 sequences are DFQATT and SNEGSKA (reference sequence). Trimming at V came to 6 bases and at J to 4 bases, leaving 10 bases not matched to a gene.